Listed here are 5 T cell receptor beta chains from one sample, sequenced in a study of molecular identifiers for immune sequencing clone quantification (dated by TCRdb to the late 2010s). The library was prepared using PCR. The instrument given in TCRdb is NextSeq 500. Through fastp at Q25 and MiXCR, TCRdb rebuilt clones from the public reads, retaining in-frame beta chains. CDR3 protein sequences are deduplicated, and each keeps its most common genes and DNA. This sample is represented by over 35,000 distinct CDR3 sequences; roughly 22% of them were singletons. The ten largest account for about 0.93% of the sample. Sequencing was done on a sample of naive CD8+ T cells from blood, with Jurkat cell RNA spiked in. The meaning of the sample's cell subset or site label: FACS-sorted CD8+CD4-CCR7+CD45RA+ naive T cells. The receptors come from a human donor in good health. Some libraries in this study had Jurkat cell RNA spiked in.

This clonotype has just a few counts. J is TRBJ2-5 and V is TRBV27, with D perhaps TRBD1 (5 bases). CDR1 is MNHEY, CDR2 SMNVEV, per germline (reference sequence). The V end lost 3 bases, the J end lost 1 base, and 15 bases lay between the germline ends. The CDR3 is 16 amino acids. The CDR3 spells CASSFQGPTVQETQYF. The DNA of the CDR3 is TGTGCCAGCAGTTTCCAGGGCCCAACAGTCCAAGAGACCCAGTACTTC.

With respect to this clonotype: This may be a read error, as it is one base from a much larger clone. V and J are TRBV27 and TRBJ1-1; possible D gene TRBD1, 5 bases. The CDR3 totals 12 residues. V lost 2 bases and J 11 bases, leaving 12 bases between the germline ends. Germline CDR1 is MNHEY and CDR2 is SMNVEV (reference sequence). CDR3: CASSLSQGRAFF. The CDR3 nucleotides are TGTGCCAGCAGTTTAAGTCAGGGAAGGGCTTTCTTT.

This clonotype was counted ten times or more. The genes are TRBV6-5 and TRBJ2-6; D call uncertain. Germline CDR1 is MNHEY and CDR2 is SVGAGI. This CDR3 has 18 amino acids. V was clipped by 3 bases and J by 1 base, with 16 bases between them. The CDR3 sequence is CASSYSVAGASGANVLTF. For the CDR3, the DNA is TGTGCCAGCAGTTATTCGGTCGCAGGCGCATCTGGGGCCAACGTCCTGACTTTC.

As for this clonotype: A much more abundant neighbour one base away suggests this may be a read error. The J gene is TRBJ2-5, the V gene TRBV7-6; 11 bases are a match to TRBD2. The CDR3 runs to 17 residues. The V gene's germline CDR1 is SGHVS and CDR2 FNYEAQ. The CDR3 nucleotides read TGTGCCAGCAGCTCGTTATTAGCGGGAGGGCCGCAAGAGGCCCAGTACTTC. The encoded protein is CASSSLLAGGPQEAQYF.

This clonotype was seen at least ten times. The chain recombines TRBV27 with TRBJ2-3; 13 positions match TRBD2. The germline V gene encodes CDR1 MNHEY and CDR2 SMNVEV (reference sequence). This CDR3 has 15 amino acids. J was trimmed by 6 bases and V by 7 bases; bases with no gene match: 7. Here the CDR3 reads CASTSGTSGVDTQYF. DNA for the CDR3: TGTGCCAGCACCAGCGGGACTAGCGGGGTGGATACGCAGTATTTT.